The sequence of this T cell receptor beta chain was determined in a study of Graves' ophthalmopathy and Graves' hyperthyroidism. Findings and caveats of the study: Blood also held most thyroid clonotypes expanded above 0.001 frequency. The model predicted progression of ophthalmopathy with a sensitivity of 70% to 71%, and its specificity was around 72%.

RNA served as the template for amplifying TCR beta CDR3 regions. Scientists carried out first-round RT-PCR using HTBI primers and then a second-round multiplex PCR. TCRdb reanalysed the multiplex PCR reads using MiXCR and keeps one entry per CDR3 protein. Among about 1.2 million distinct CDR3 sequences listed, roughly two fifths were seen once. A word on this clonotype: Its target is unknown.

The study excluded patients with other autoimmune diseases, uncontrolled infections, pregnancy or lactation. Diagnosis used clinical symptoms, serum thyroxine, TRAb, thyroid ultrasound and orbital computed tomography. Looked up from germline, CDR1 is SGHAT and CDR2 is FQNNGV. Losses at the gene ends were 4 bases for V and 5 bases for J; bases not matched to a gene: 11. This CDR3 comprises 17 residues. The rearrangement joins TRBV11-2 to TRBJ1-1; TRBD1 matches 12 bases. The sequence came from an adult man with Graves' hyperthyroidism. The sample was peripheral blood or thyroid tissue (not recorded which). Here the CDR3 reads CASSSPGTGGGGTEAFF. CDR3 in DNA: TGTGCCAGCAGCTCACCCGGGACAGGGGGCGGAGGGACTGAAGCTTTCTTT.